What follows are 15 T cell receptor beta chains derived from one specimen sequenced in a study of cytomegalovirus exposure and HLA in healthy donors. 60 Vbeta and 13 Jbeta primers were used in PCR. Data came from immunoSEQ multiplex PCR; TCRdb stores just in-frame clones and leaves some out. The profile covers some 98,000 clones, with approximately 80% appearing a single time and 7.7% taken by the ten largest. Source material: PBMCs. These TCRs come from a female donor in good health and CMV-seronegative.

As for this clone: Compared with germline, one end of the junction differs, possibly owing to a read error. The rearrangement joins TRBV28 to TRBJ1-4; TRBD1 might be the D (5 bases). The CDR3 is 13 residues long. The germline V gene encodes CDR1 MDHEN and CDR2 SYDVKM. Here the CDR3 DNA reads TGTGCCAGCATTCGGGGGACTAAAGAAAAACTGTTTTTT. Translated: CASIRGTKEKLFF. The whole variable domain, remainder taken from reference TRBV28 and TRBJ1-4, is DVKVTQSSRYLVKRTGEKVFLECVQDMDHENMFWYRQDPGLGLRLIYFSYDVKMKEKGDIPEGYSVSREKKERFSLILESASTNQTSMYLCASIRGTKEKLFFGSGTQLSVL.

V and J are TRBV4-2 and TRBJ2-1; tentative D call: TRBD2 (5 bases). The CDR3 totals 18 residues. The germline V gene encodes CDR1 LGHNA and CDR2 YNFKEQ. V shed 0 bases and J shed 6 bases, with 21 bases lying between them. CDR3 region: CASSQDMGATVFSNEQFF. The CDR3 bases are TGTGCCAGCAGCCAAGATATGGGAGCGACCGTCTTTAGCAATGAGCAGTTCTTC.

The gene calls are TRBV7-8 and TRBJ2-1; D is unresolved. The CDR3 loop spans 12 amino acids. The V gene's germline CDR1 is SGHVS and CDR2 FQNEAQ. The ends were cut back, 2 bases at V and 7 bases at J, with 6 bases in the middle. This CDR3 reads CASSLRANEQFF. CDR3 coding DNA: TGTGCCAGCAGCTTAAGAGCGAATGAGCAGTTCTTC.

The CDR3 DNA reads TGTGCCAGCAGCTCCGGACTAGCGGACACCGGGGAGCTGTTTTTT. Its protein is CASSSGLADTGELFF. The chain has TRBV11-2 and TRBJ2-2; 10 nucleotides line up with TRBD2. The germline V gene has CDR1 SGHAT and CDR2 FQNNGV. Trimming cost V 4 bases and J 3 bases; bases outside gene matches: 2. The length of the CDR3 is 15 residues.

This rearrangement joins TRBV5-1 to TRBJ2-7; TRBD2 might be the D (6 bases). The V gene lost 4 bases and the J gene lost 1 base, with 9 bases spanning the gap. Germline lookup yields CDR1 SGHRS and CDR2 YFSETQ. This CDR3 comprises 13 residues. In DNA, the CDR3 is TGCGCCAGCAGCCCCGGGAGTTCCTACGAGCAGTACTTC. This codes for CASSPGSSYEQYF.

V is TRBV10-1 and J is TRBJ2-3; 10 bases are shared with TRBD2. The V gene's germline CDR1 is WNHNN and CDR2 SYGVQD (reference sequence). V gave up 6 bases and J gave up 3 bases; unmatched junction bases: 6. This CDR3 has 15 residues. As DNA, the CDR3 is TGCGCCAGCAGCCCACAAGCGGGGGGGACAGATACGCAGTATTTT. Translation: CASSPQAGGTDTQYF.

V gene TRBV28 combines with J gene TRBJ2-3; 12 bases fit TRBD2. The CDR3 is made up of 15 amino acids. Germline CDR1 MDHEN, CDR2 SYDVKM. The V and J ends lost 6 bases and 5 bases, in that order; junction bases with no gene match: 6. This CDR3 is CASSLAGGQGDTQYF. CDR3 sequence (DNA): TGTGCCAGCAGCCTAGCGGGAGGGCAGGGAGATACGCAGTATTTT.

The chain recombines TRBV19 with TRBJ1-3; maybe TRBD1 (6 bases). Germline V gene lookup returns CDR1 LNHDA and CDR2 SQIVND (reference sequence). V was trimmed by 7 bases and J by 4 bases, leaving 8 bases between them. The CDR3 loop spans 12 amino acids. In nucleotides, the CDR3 is TGTGCCAGTACAGGGGTAGGAAACACCATATATTTT. It yields the protein CASTGVGNTIYF. Full variable domain (missing parts from reference TRBV19 and TRBJ1-3): DGGITQSPKYLFRKEGQNVTLSCEQNLNHDAMYWYRQDPGQGLRLIYYSQIVNDFQKGDIAEGYSVSREKKESFPLTVTSAQKNPTAFYLCASTGVGNTIYFGEGSWLTVV.

The chain couples TRBV25-1 to TRBJ1-3; maybe TRBD1 (6 bases). From germline, CDR1 is MGHDK and CDR2 SYGVNS. The CDR3 runs to 17 residues. V lost 6 bases, J lost 3 bases, and 21 bases lay in between. Here the CDR3 reads CASSRHASGADGNTIYF. Here the CDR3 DNA reads TGTGCCAGCAGCCGCCATGCGTCAGGGGCGGATGGAAACACCATATATTTT. The full variable domain, completed using reference TRBV25-1 and TRBJ1-3, is EADIYQTPRYLVIGTGKKITLECSQTMGHDKMYWYQQDPGMELHLIHYSYGVNSTEKGDLSSESTVSRIRTEHFPLTLESARPSHTSQYLCASSRHASGADGNTIYFGEGSWLTVV.

The genes are TRBV11-2 and TRBJ1-1, with D hard to call. V lost 6 bases, J lost 2 bases, and 7 bases lay in between. This CDR3 region has 12 residues. Germline V gene sequence: CDR1 SGHAT, CDR2 FQNNGV. CDR3 in DNA: TGTGCCAGCAGTAGTATAAACACTGAAGCTTTCTTT. Translated: CASSSINTEAFF. Full variable domain (remainder filled in from reference TRBV11-2 and TRBJ1-1): EAGVAQSPRYKIIEKRQSVAFWCNPISGHATLYWYQQILGQGPKLLIQFQNNGVVDDSQLPKDRFSAERLKGVDSTLKIQPAKLEDSAVYLCASSSINTEAFFGQGTRLTVV.

The CDR3 sequence: CASSIAGIGQGSGNTIYF. The CDR3 coding sequence is TGTGCCAGTAGTATAGCGGGGATCGGACAGGGATCTGGAAACACCATATATTTT. This chain connects TRBV19 to TRBJ1-3, with TRBD1 matching 8 bases. CDR1 and CDR2 from the germline V gene are LNHDA and SQIVND (reference sequence). V trimming: 1 base; J trimming: 1 base; junction bases outside the gene matches: 9. This CDR3 is 18 amino acids long. The full variable domain, in which reference TRBV19 and TRBJ1-3 provide the parts outside the CDR3, is DGGITQSPKYLFRKEGQNVTLSCEQNLNHDAMYWYRQDPGQGLRLIYYSQIVNDFQKGDIAEGYSVSREKKESFPLTVTSAQKNPTAFYLCASSIAGIGQGSGNTIYFGEGSWLTVV.

The V and J genes are TRBV27 and TRBJ1-2; TRBD1 might be the D (5 bases). Germline V gene sequence: CDR1 MNHEY, CDR2 SMNVEV (reference sequence). The CDR3 is made up of 14 amino acids. V lost 6 bases to trimming and J lost 4 bases, with 15 bases between them. CDR3 loop: CASRDVGPSYGYTF. The DNA of the CDR3 is TGTGCCAGCAGGGATGTGGGGCCCTCCTATGGCTACACCTTC.

This CDR3 is CASSLSPPHRRSTDTQYF. Here the CDR3 DNA reads TGTGCCAGCAGTTTATCGCCCCCCCATAGGCGGAGCACAGATACGCAGTATTTT. V and J are TRBV27 and TRBJ2-3; no definite D call. Trimming removed 0 bases from V and 0 bases from J, with 16 bases in between. The germline gives CDR1 MNHEY, CDR2 SMNVEV (reference sequence). The CDR3 has 18 amino acids.

The rearrangement uses TRBV28 and TRBJ1-2, with 7 bases fitting TRBD1. This CDR3 is built from 13 residues. Germline V gene sequence: CDR1 MDHEN, CDR2 SYDVKM. Unmatched junction bases numbered 7, after V lost 8 bases and J lost 4 bases. The DNA for the CDR3 is TGTGCCAGCCAGCCGAGGGGGCGCTATGGCTACACCTTC. This encodes CASQPRGRYGYTF.

The CDR3 reads CASSPPKSDGYTF. The CDR3 nucleotides are TGTGCCAGCTCACCACCTAAATCAGATGGCTACACCTTC. V and J are TRBV18 and TRBJ1-2; D ambiguous. CDR1 KGHSH and CDR2 LQKENI come from the germline V gene. The CDR3 contains 13 residues. V was clipped by 0 bases and J by 6 bases, with 8 bases between them.